A selection of T cell receptor beta chains follows, all from one sample in a study of cytomegalovirus exposure and HLA in healthy donors. The protocol was immunoSEQ multiplex PCR, while the TCRdb copy is restricted to in-frame clones and leaves out a portion. This sample has 120,000 or so clones, with 78% found just once. Source material: PBMCs. These receptors all stem from a middle-aged woman in good health and CMV-seronegative. CDR3s include the opening cysteine and the closing phenylalanine or tryptophan. A D gene is named only where the DNA matches it firmly. The size entry is marked missing in some rows and otherwise reads once, few, many or a size class.

v_call: TRBV11-2; clone_size: NA; d_call: TRBD1; j_call: TRBJ2-6; cdr3_nt: TGTGCCAGCAGCGTCGGACAGGGGACCAACGGCCTGACTTTC; cdr3_aa: CASSVGQGTNGLTF
v_call: TRBV28; clone_size: NA; d_call: TRBD2; j_call: TRBJ2-5; cdr3_nt: TGTGCCAGCAGCGTAGCGGGAGGGAACGGGGAGACCCAGTACTTC; cdr3_aa: CASSVAGGNGETQYF
v_call: TRBV4-2; clone_size: NA; d_call: NA; j_call: TRBJ2-7; cdr3_nt: TGTGCCAGCAAGCGGGAGAGGACAGGGGCATACGAGCAGTACTTC; cdr3_aa: CASKRERTGAYEQYF
v_call: TRBV5-6; clone_size: NA; d_call: NA; j_call: TRBJ1-2; cdr3_nt: TGTGCCAGCAGCTCTCCCAGGGGCCCTGACTATGGCTACACCTTC; cdr3_aa: CASSSPRGPDYGYTF
v_call: TRBV5-1; clone_size: NA; d_call: NA; j_call: TRBJ1-1; cdr3_nt: TGCGCCAGCAGCTTGCCAGGGGCCGGGAACACTGAAGCTTTCTTT; cdr3_aa: CASSLPGAGNTEAFF
v_call: TRBV19; clone_size: NA; d_call: NA; j_call: TRBJ2-5; cdr3_nt: TGTGCCAGTAGTATAGGAAGCGCCGAGACCCAGTACTTC; cdr3_aa: CASSIGSAETQYF
v_call: TRBV6-5; clone_size: NA; d_call: TRBD2; j_call: TRBJ2-3; cdr3_nt: TGTGCCAGCAGGAGCGGGACCACAGATACGCAGTATTTT; cdr3_aa: CASRSGTTDTQYF
v_call: TRBV10-3; clone_size: NA; d_call: TRBD1; j_call: TRBJ1-4; cdr3_nt: TGTGCCATCAAGAAAGGGACAGCTAATAATGAAAAACTGTTTTTT; cdr3_aa: CAIKKGTANNEKLFF
v_call: TRBV27; clone_size: NA; d_call: TRBD2; j_call: TRBJ2-7; cdr3_nt: TGTGCCAGCAGTTCGGGGGGAGCGGGAGTCTACGAGCAGTACTTC; cdr3_aa: CASSSGGAGVYEQYF
v_call: TRBV4-1; clone_size: once; d_call: TRBD2; j_call: TRBJ2-1; cdr3_nt: TGCGCCAGCAGCCAAGCTGCGACTAGCGGGATTGAGCAGTTCTTC; cdr3_aa: CASSQAATSGIEQFF
v_call: TRBV19; clone_size: NA; d_call: NA; j_call: TRBJ2-2; cdr3_nt: TGTGCCAGTAGTAGGGACACCCAGATCTGGGAGCTGTTTTTT; cdr3_aa: CASSRDTQIWELFF
v_call: TRBV10-1; clone_size: NA; d_call: NA; j_call: TRBJ2-3; cdr3_nt: TGCGCCAGCAGCCCGGACTATTCAGATACGCAGTATTTT; cdr3_aa: CASSPDYSDTQYF
v_call: TRBV7-3; clone_size: NA; d_call: TRBD1; j_call: TRBJ1-2; cdr3_nt: TGTGCCAGCAGCTTAACGGGACAGGCGGGGTATGGCTACACCTTC; cdr3_aa: CASSLTGQAGYGYTF
v_call: TRBV18; clone_size: NA; d_call: TRBD1; j_call: TRBJ2-7; cdr3_nt: TGTGCCAGCTCACCCCTAACAGGGGGCGTATCGCGCGAGCAGTACTTC; cdr3_aa: CASSPLTGGVSREQYF
v_call: TRBV9; clone_size: NA; d_call: NA; j_call: TRBJ2-1; cdr3_nt: TGTGCCAGCAGCGGACGGGGTCCACACAACAATGAGCAGTTCTTC; cdr3_aa: CASSGRGPHNNEQFF
v_call: TRBV7-9; clone_size: NA; d_call: TRBD1; j_call: TRBJ1-5; cdr3_nt: TGTGCCAGCAGCTCCACCTCCCGGGACAGCCGCAATCAGCCCCAGCATTTT; cdr3_aa: CASSSTSRDSRNQPQHF
v_call: TRBV7-6; clone_size: NA; d_call: TRBD2; j_call: TRBJ2-1; cdr3_nt: TGTGCCAGCAGCGCAGCGGGAGATAGCTACAATGAGCAGTTCTTC; cdr3_aa: CASSAAGDSYNEQFF
v_call: TRBV29-1; clone_size: NA; d_call: TRBD1; j_call: TRBJ2-7; cdr3_nt: TGCAGCGCTACTAACCCGGGACAGCACTACGAGCAGTACTTC; cdr3_aa: CSATNPGQHYEQYF
v_call: TRBV27; clone_size: NA; d_call: NA; j_call: TRBJ1-5; cdr3_nt: TGTGCCAGCAGTCTAACCTGGCGGGAGCCCCAGCATTTT; cdr3_aa: CASSLTWREPQHF
v_call: TRBV7-9; clone_size: NA; d_call: NA; j_call: TRBJ1-5; cdr3_nt: TGTGCCAGCAGCTTACAACAGGGTAATCAGCCCCAGCATTTT; cdr3_aa: CASSLQQGNQPQHF
v_call: TRBV29-1; clone_size: NA; d_call: NA; j_call: TRBJ2-1; cdr3_nt: TGCAGCGTTGACCTTCCACTGCCCAATGAGCAGTTCTTC; cdr3_aa: CSVDLPLPNEQFF
v_call: TRBV5-6; clone_size: once; d_call: NA; j_call: TRBJ1-3; cdr3_nt: TGTGCCAGCAGCTTAATCCAGGACAGAGGAAACACCATATATTTT; cdr3_aa: CASSLIQDRGNTIYF
v_call: TRBV5-4; clone_size: NA; d_call: TRBD2; j_call: TRBJ2-7; cdr3_nt: TGTGCCAGCAGCCTTGGGACTAGCGGCTCCTACGAGCAGTACTTC; cdr3_aa: CASSLGTSGSYEQYF
v_call: TRBV28; clone_size: NA; d_call: NA; j_call: TRBJ2-7; cdr3_nt: TGTGCCAGCACGAGTGAGGTTTTGAAGCAGTACTTC; cdr3_aa: CASTSEVLKQYF
v_call: TRBV28; clone_size: NA; d_call: NA; j_call: TRBJ1-2; cdr3_nt: TGTGCCACCCGGATACAGCCTACACAACCCTATGGCTACACCTTC; cdr3_aa: CATRIQPTQPYGYTF